This paragraph reports one T cell receptor (beta chain). Its specificity is not known. Clones were read by immunoSEQ multiplex PCR, and TCRdb kept only the in-frame ones, dropping some. Altogether under 60,000 clones are present, roughly 89% being singletons, with the ten largest covering 31%. This entry comes from a study of OX40 agonist ivuxolimab in advanced cancers. Findings and caveats of the study: In CD8+ T cells, expanded clones were on average more numerous than in CD4+.

Autoimmune disease history or systemic immunosuppression meant exclusion. The junction had 9 bases not matched to a gene; V was cut back by 3 bases and J by 4 bases. CDR3 length equals 16 residues. Germline CDR1 LNHDA, CDR2 SQIVND (reference sequence). V and J are TRBV19 and TRBJ2-3; 8 bases line up with TRBD2. The material was CD4+ or CD8+ T cells sorted from blood, obtained in a trial of the OX40 agonist ivuxolimab. The source of this sequence is an adult with an advanced solid tumor such as melanoma, head and neck, liver or kidney cancer. The CDR3 loop is CASSIGGLGIADTQYF. CDR3 nucleotide sequence: TGTGCCAGTAGTATCGGGGGACTAGGTATCGCAGATACGCAGTATTTT.